This TCR beta chain is drawn from a study of identical twins. TCRdb re-analysed the 5' RACE reads in MiXCR, keeping a single row per CDR3 protein. Here the sample spans 700,000 or so distinct CDR3 sequences, 8.5% to 9% being singletons. This clonotype was seen only a few times. This sample was also put to use in a study of yellow fever vaccine responses in identical twins. That source reports: Reportedly, the T cell response mounted by twins to vaccine seemed partly convergent, partly personalized.

This TCR was sampled from a young woman in good health. Sequencing was done on a sample of PBMCs.

The CDR3 coding sequence is TGTGCCAGCAGTTACCGAAGGGCCAAATCTTATGGCTACACCTTC. Amino acids: CASSYRRAKSYGYTF. The genes are TRBV6-2 or TRBV6-3 and TRBJ1-2; no reliable D call. Germline V gene sequence: CDR1 MNHEY, CDR2 SVGEGT. V lost 2 bases to trimming and J lost 5 bases, with 15 bases between them. The length of the CDR3 is 15 residues.